The present T cell receptor beta chain was sequenced within a study of T cells in Graves' hyperthyroidism and ophthalmopathy. Findings and caveats of the study: In the blood, most expanded thyroid clonotypes above 0.001 appeared as well.

From RNA transcripts, TCR beta CDR3 regions were amplified. A set of HTBI primers served as the primers for a first-round RT-PCR of the TCR CDR3. TCRdb reprocessed the multiplex PCR reads via MiXCR and lists one record per CDR3 protein. The table includes roughly 380,000 distinct CDR3 sequences, about 15% detected once. Germline values: CDR1 GTSNPN, CDR2 SVGIG (reference sequence). This CDR3 comprises 13 residues. The V and J ends lost 2 bases and 3 bases, in that order; junction bases with no gene match: 3. This clonotype has ten or more counts. Its target is unknown. V gene TRBV30 combines with J gene TRBJ2-5; 7 positions match TRBD1. The sample taken for sequencing was blood. The TCR comes from a woman aged 55-69 years with Graves' hyperthyroidism. CDR3 amino acids: CAWSPGTEETQYF. The DNA of the CDR3 is TGTGCCTGGAGTCCCGGGACAGAAGAGACCCAGTACTTC.